The subject of this entry is one T cell receptor beta chain. This sample is part of a study of blood T cell repertoires in COVID-19. Each recovered donor of Cohort 3 presented with two negative PCRs, clearance, or symptom resolution. Clones were sequenced by immunoSEQ multiplex PCR, and TCRdb holds only the in-frame ones, with some missing. The sample records a few hundred thousand clones, approximately 87% being singletons. The sample comprised PBMCs or T cells enriched from blood (not recorded which). This sequence was found in a woman between 35 and 50 years old who had recovered from COVID-19.

CDR3 in DNA: TGTGCCAGCAGCTTATTTGGCGGTAGAGGAACCTACGAGCAGTACTTC. It encodes CASSLFGGRGTYEQYF. This chain joins TRBV7-8 and TRBJ2-7, with no clear D. CDR1 is SGHVS and CDR2 is FQNEAQ in the germline V gene. This CDR3 contains 16 residues. The V gene lost 2 bases and the J gene lost 2 bases, with 16 bases spanning the gap. Full variable domain (rest looked up from reference TRBV7-8 and TRBJ2-7): GAGVSQSPRYKVAKRGQDVALRCDPISGHVSLFWYQQALGQGPEFLTYFQNEAQLDKSGLPSDRFFAERPEGSVSTLKIQRTQQEDSAVYLCASSLFGGRGTYEQYFGPGTRLTVT.